Following are 23 T cell receptor beta chains from one sample sequenced in a study of human T cells and chemical hapten exposure. MiXCR, applied by TCRdb to the RACE reads, yields one record per CDR3 protein. The data hold some 70,000 distinct CDR3 sequences, with over 9.5% observed a single time. The time point was: pre-sensitization, week 0. The treatment is: therapeutic diphenylcyclopropenone sensitization with weekly scalp DPC. Here the sequenced sample was whole blood, taken in connection with sensitization to the hapten diphenylcyclopropenone (DPC). The receptors derive from a woman aged 45 to 65 with alopecia areata. Some clones in this sample may be carry-over from other donors' samples.

This clonotype was seen repeatedly, ten times or more. The V and J genes are TRBV3-1 and TRBJ2-3, with D uncertain. The CDR3 consists of 13 residues. From germline, CDR1 is LGHDT and CDR2 YNNKEL (reference sequence). Deletions cut 9 bases from V and 0 bases from J, with 10 bases between. CDR3 coding DNA: TGTGCCAGTCGGTGGGCTAGCACAGATACGCAGTATTTT. It codes for CASRWASTDTQYF.

The chain combines TRBV5-1 with TRBJ2-7; D gene unclear. Trimming removed 5 bases at V and 2 bases at J, with 14 bases between. The CDR3 is 14 residues long. The V gene's germline CDR1 is SGHRS and CDR2 YFSETQ. The CDR3 nucleotides read TGCGCCAGCAGGGAAGACTCAAATACCTACGAGCAGTACTTC. Its translation: CASREDSNTYEQYF.

This clonotype was picked up many times. The chain couples TRBV18 to TRBJ2-2; tentatively, D is TRBD1 (5 bases). Trimming took off 6 bases at V and 0 bases at J, with 14 bases between the two ends. CDR3 length: 16 amino acids. CDR1 and CDR2 from the germline V gene are KGHSH and LQKENI. CDR3 protein: CASSRRELANTGELFF. For the CDR3, the DNA is TGTGCCAGCTCCCGCAGGGAACTCGCGAACACCGGGGAGCTGTTTTTT.

CDR3 residues: CATSRDHPRGGETQYF. The CDR3 DNA reads as TGTGCCACCAGCAGAGATCACCCCAGGGGTGGTGAGACCCAGTACTTC. The V call is TRBV15, the J call TRBJ2-5, with D possibly matching TRBD1 (6 bases). The ends were cut back, 0 bases at V and 5 bases at J, with 16 bases in the middle. CDR1 LNHNV and CDR2 YYDKDF come from the germline V gene (reference sequence). The CDR3 totals 16 residues.

This clonotype showed up many times. The chain is built from TRBV4-2 and TRBJ2-3; a weak D match, TRBD2 (6 bases). V was shortened by 4 bases and J by 0 bases, with 11 bases between the two germline ends. The CDR3 totals 15 residues. Germline V gene sequence: CDR1 LGHNA, CDR2 YNFKEQ. CDR3 sequence reads: CASSPGLGSTDTQYF. In DNA form, the CDR3 reads TGTGCCAGCAGCCCGGGACTGGGAAGCACAGATACGCAGTATTTT.

This clonotype has at least ten counts. V and J are TRBV6-4 and TRBJ1-1; D unresolved. CDR3 size: 16 residues. Germline CDR1 reads MRHNA; CDR2 reads SNTAGT. The ends were cut back, 7 bases at V and 1 base at J, with 19 bases in the middle. CDR3 DNA sequence: TGTGCCAGCACCTTACACTGGCCCTATCCGAACACTGAAGCTTTCTTT. This translates into CASTLHWPYPNTEAFF.

The sample holds a few counts of this clonotype. This chain links TRBV27 with TRBJ2-3, with TRBD1 matching over 10 bases. The V and J ends lost 5 bases and 5 bases, in that order; junction bases with no gene match: 10. The CDR3 has 16 residues. Germline CDR1 is MNHEY and CDR2 is SMNVEV (reference sequence). This CDR3 is CASSPLGQGLRDTQYF. Here the CDR3 DNA reads TGTGCCAGCAGTCCACTGGGACAGGGGTTGAGAGATACGCAGTATTTT.

The sample holds a few counts of this clonotype. This sequence joins TRBV20-1 and TRBJ2-7; no firm D call. CDR3 length equals 14 residues. Germline V lookup: CDR1 DFQATT, CDR2 SNEGSKA (reference sequence). Trimming cost V 6 bases and J 7 bases, with 22 bases left between them. In nucleotides, the CDR3 is TGCAGTGCGAACGACCCCCAACACGGCTGGGAGCAGTACTTC. It codes for CSANDPQHGWEQYF.

The chain employs TRBV4-3 and TRBJ1-1, with a weak D call TRBD1 (5 bases). V lost 6 bases and J 0 bases, leaving 11 bases between the germline ends. The CDR3 runs to 14 residues. Germline lookup yields CDR1 LGHNA and CDR2 YSLEER. CDR3 protein: CASRIGALNTEAFF. As DNA, the CDR3 is TGCGCCAGCAGGATCGGGGCTCTGAACACTGAAGCTTTCTTT.

This clonotype was seen a few times. V is TRBV28 and J is TRBJ2-3; D may be TRBD1 (5 bases). Trimming removed 7 bases from V and 3 bases from J, with 17 bases in between. This CDR3 region has 15 residues. Germline V gene sequence: CDR1 MDHEN, CDR2 SYDVKM. Here the CDR3 DNA reads TGTGCCAGCACTACTCATGGGCAGGGAACAGATACGCAGTATTTT. It codes for CASTTHGQGTDTQYF.

The CDR3 reads CASSLEGTGGYEQYF. The CDR3 DNA follows: TGTGCCAGCAGCTTAGAAGGGACAGGGGGATACGAGCAGTACTTC. This rearrangement joins TRBV2 to TRBJ2-7; 11 nucleotides agree with TRBD1. This CDR3 is 15 amino acids long. V lost 6 bases, J lost 4 bases, and 8 bases stayed unmatched. CDR1 and CDR2 from the germline V gene are SNHLY and FYNNEI. Drawing the rest from reference TRBV2 and TRBJ2-7, the complete variable domain is EPEVTQTPSHQVTQMGQEVILRCVPISNHLYFYWYRQILGQKVEFLVSFYNNEISEKSEIFDDQFSVERPDGSNFTLKIRSTKLEDSAMYFCASSLEGTGGYEQYFGPGTRLTVT.

CDR3 nucleotides: TGTGCCAGCAGTTTAGGTCAGGAGGGTAGTCAGCCCCAGCATTTT. Translation: CASSLGQEGSQPQHF. The chain links TRBV12-3 or TRBV12-4 to TRBJ1-5; the D is unclear. This CDR3 is built from 15 residues. V lost 1 base, J lost 6 bases, and 13 bases lay in between.

CDR3 coding DNA: TGTGCCAGCAGCGTAGGAAGTTCCTATGGCTACACCTTC. The encoded protein is CASSVGSSYGYTF. The chain has TRBV9 and TRBJ1-2; the D is unclear. Deletions cut 0 bases from V and 4 bases from J, with 7 bases between. The CDR3 is 13 residues long. The germline V gene encodes CDR1 SGDLS and CDR2 YYNGEE. Using reference TRBV9 and TRBJ1-2 for the parts outside the CDR3, the full variable domain is DSGVTQTPKHLITATGQRVTLRCSPRSGDLSVYWYQQSLDQGLQFLIQYYNGEERAKGNILERFSAQQFPDLHSELNLSSLELGDSALYFCASSVGSSYGYTFGSGTRLTVV.

This clonotype turned up a few times. The chain is built from TRBV12-5 and TRBJ2-1, with D possibly matching TRBD2 (6 bases). Germline V gene lookup returns CDR1 LGHNT and CDR2 FRNRAP. V was pared by 2 bases and J by 13 bases, with 15 bases between. This CDR3 comprises 13 residues. CDR3 DNA sequence: TGTGCTAGTGGTTTGCCCCCCCGGGGGAGACAGTTCTTC. Its translation: CASGLPPRGRQFF.

Points on this clonotype: A read error may be the cause here, since a much bigger clone is one base away. The V call is TRBV29-1, the J call TRBJ1-1, with D possibly TRBD1 on 5 matching bases. CDR1 is SQVTM and CDR2 is ANQGSEA in the germline V gene. The CDR3 is 13 amino acids. V gave up 3 bases and J gave up 6 bases, with 14 bases separating them. CDR3 sequence (DNA): TGCAGCGTTGATGACGGGGGAGGAGCTGAAGCTTTCTTT. This sequence encodes CSVDDGGGAEAFF.

This clonotype was counted only a few times. The V gene is TRBV6-5, the J gene TRBJ2-2, with D perhaps matching TRBD1 or TRBD2 (5 bases each). Germline-derived CDR1 and CDR2 are MNHEY and SVGAGI. Trimming pared 6 bases from V and 6 bases from J, leaving 17 bases between. The CDR3 contains 15 residues. The CDR3 sequence: CASRWGFLSPGELFF. For the CDR3, the DNA is TGTGCCAGCAGGTGGGGGTTCTTATCCCCCGGGGAGCTGTTTTTT.

This chain uses TRBV2 with TRBJ2-5; no firm D call. In germline, CDR1 is SNHLY, CDR2 FYNNEI. This CDR3 is built from 12 residues. Trimming shortened V by 7 bases and J by 5 bases, and 11 bases separated the two germline ends. DNA for the CDR3: TGTGCCAGCACCCCAGACTCGGAGACCCAGTACTTC. This translates into CASTPDSETQYF.

V usage is TRBV11-3 and J usage is TRBJ2-3; D unclear. Germline CDR1 reads SGHNT; CDR2 reads YENEEA. The CDR3 totals 13 residues. V lost 2 bases and J 4 bases, leaving 7 bases between the germline ends. CDR3 DNA sequence: TGTGCCAGCAGCTTACGGGTGGCAGATACGCAGTATTTT. Protein: CASSLRVADTQYF.

In its sample, this clonotype was seen many times. DNA for the CDR3: TGTGCCAGCACTACAGGGAGCCACGAGCAGTACTTC. Protein: CASTTGSHEQYF. The chain has TRBV6-2 or TRBV6-3 and TRBJ2-7, with a weak D call TRBD1 (6 bases). This CDR3 comprises 12 residues. Germline V gene lookup returns CDR1 MNHEY and CDR2 SVGEGT. V was shortened by 7 bases and J by 5 bases, with 12 bases between the two germline ends.

This clonotype appeared many times. The J gene is TRBJ2-1, the V gene TRBV7-2, with unresolved D. V lost 1 base and J 10 bases, leaving 14 bases between the germline ends. The germline V gene has CDR1 SGHTA and CDR2 FQGNSA. CDR3 length equals 14 residues. CDR3 loop: CASSLVGSRNEQFF. In DNA form, the CDR3 reads TGTGCCAGCAGCTTAGTAGGTAGCCGAAACGAGCAGTTCTTC.

This clonotype was observed at least ten times. This sequence joins TRBV6-1 and TRBJ1-5; weak D call: TRBD1 (5 bases). Germline V gives CDR1 MNHNS, CDR2 SASEGT. This CDR3 is built from 15 residues. The V and J ends lost 6 bases and 1 base respectively, with 13 bases between them. CDR3 sequence reads: CASSPGTSSNQPQHF. For the CDR3, the DNA is TGTGCCAGCAGCCCCGGGACGTCGAGCAATCAGCCCCAGCATTTT.

The rearrangement joins TRBV4-3 to TRBJ2-3, with 9 nucleotides matching TRBD2. The ends lost 0 bases at V and 3 bases at J; junction bases unmatched: 4. Germline V gene data show CDR1 as LGHNA and CDR2 as YSLEER. CDR3 length: 16 residues. In DNA form, the CDR3 reads TGCGCCAGCAGCCAAGATGTGCTAGCGGGGACAGATACGCAGTATTTT. Amino acids: CASSQDVLAGTDTQYF.

The genes are TRBV18 and TRBJ2-1, with 9 bases aligning to TRBD2. This CDR3 has 14 residues. Trimming removed 3 bases from V and 8 bases from J; junction bases left unmatched: 5. Germline assignment: CDR1 KGHSH and CDR2 LQKENI. The CDR3 spells CASSPVRTSDEQFF. CDR3 nucleotides: TGTGCCAGCTCACCGGTAAGGACTAGCGATGAGCAGTTCTTC.